Reported below is one T cell receptor beta chain. The data are from a study of blood T cell repertoires in COVID-19. Sequencing was performed with immunoSEQ multiplex PCR; in TCRdb, only in-frame clones are kept and a portion is missing. The sample consists of a few hundred thousand clones, about 91% of them appearing once. This CDR3 has 14 amino acids. In germline, CDR1 is ENHRY, CDR2 SYGVKD. Trimming took 4 bases from V and 0 from J, leaving 10 bases between them. The sequenced sample consisted of peripheral blood. This chain connects TRBV10-3 to TRBJ2-7; perhaps TRBD2 as D (6 bases). The source is a person under 35 with COVID-19, enrolled during active disease. CDR3: CAISAGEFSYEQYF. The CDR3 bases are TGTGCCATCAGTGCGGGAGAATTCTCCTACGAGCAGTACTTC.